Listed here is a single T cell receptor beta chain. The sample is drawn from a study of T cell changes during pregnancy in multiple sclerosis. Here immunoSEQ multiplex PCR was the method, and the copy in TCRdb shows in-frame clones only, minus some. The sample holds roughly 58,000 clones, about 92% seen once. The CDR3 contains 12 residues. V gave up 3 bases and J gave up 7 bases, with 10 bases separating them. From germline, CDR1 is SGDLS and CDR2 YYNGEE. The specimen was CD4+ T cells from peripheral blood mononuclear cells, collected after pregnancy. J is TRBJ1-1 and V is TRBV9; D call uncertain. This TCR was sampled from a female donor in good health, enrolled as a control in a pregnancy study. The CDR3: CASSDDIGEAFF. The CDR3 DNA reads TGTGCCAGCAGCGACGACATTGGTGAAGCTTTCTTT.